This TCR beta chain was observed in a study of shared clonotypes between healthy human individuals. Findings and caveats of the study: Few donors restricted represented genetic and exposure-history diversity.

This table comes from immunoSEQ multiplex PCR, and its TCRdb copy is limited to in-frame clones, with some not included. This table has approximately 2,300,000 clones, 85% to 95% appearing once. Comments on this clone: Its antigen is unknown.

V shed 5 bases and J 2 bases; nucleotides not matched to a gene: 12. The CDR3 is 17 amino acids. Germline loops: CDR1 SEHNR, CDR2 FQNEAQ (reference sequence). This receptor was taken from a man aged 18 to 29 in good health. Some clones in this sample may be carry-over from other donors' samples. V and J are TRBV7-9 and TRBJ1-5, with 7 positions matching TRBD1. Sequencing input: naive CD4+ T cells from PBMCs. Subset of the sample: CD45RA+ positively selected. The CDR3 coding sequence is TGTGCCAGCAGCCCTAGGACAGGCACGCGGGGCAATCAGCCCCAGCATTTT. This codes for CASSPRTGTRGNQPQHF. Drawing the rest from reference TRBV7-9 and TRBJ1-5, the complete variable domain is DTGVSQNPRHKITKRGQNVTFRCDPISEHNRLYWYRQTLGQGPEFLTYFQNEAQLEKSRLLSDRFSAERPKGSFSTLEIQRTEQGDSAMYLCASSPRTGTRGNQPQHFGDGTRLSIL.